These 14 T cell receptor beta chains were all obtained from the same sample, sequenced in a study of T cells expressing NK-cell markers (dated by TCRdb to about 2020). Libraries were built with 5' RACE. These reads were obtained on an Illumina HiSeq 2000. TCRdb reprocessed the reads, and each CDR3 protein sequence is entered once, without DNA. The sample's records list 300,000 to 450,000 distinct CDR3 sequences. About 5.2% of the sample rests with the top ten. The sequenced sample was blood T cells: a sorted CD56 or NKG2C T cell subset, CD4+ or CD8+ T cells, or bulk PBMC T cells (not recorded which). The source of these receptors is a man between 18 and 69 years old in good health.

The V and J genes are TRBV29-1 and TRBJ2-1; TCRdb selects TRBD1, and the lack of DNA leaves this call unchecked. This CDR3 has 14 residues. Germline CDR1 is SQVTM and CDR2 is ANQGSEA. CDR3: CSVPRGSWDNEQFF.

The gene calls are TRBV29-1 and TRBJ1-2; TCRdb's D call, TRBD1, is unchecked because there is no DNA. This CDR3 contains 14 residues. The germline V gene has CDR1 SQVTM and CDR2 ANQGSEA. The CDR3 loop reads CSVLRGQGTYGYTF. The full variable domain, completed using reference TRBV29-1 and TRBJ1-2, is SAVISQKPSRDICQRGTSLTIQCQVDSQVTMMFWYRQQPGQSLTLIATANQGSEATYESGFVIDKFPISRPNLTFSTLTVSNMSPEDSSIYLCSVLRGQGTYGYTFGSGTRLTVV.

J is TRBJ2-3 and V is TRBV2; as DNA is missing, the TRBD2 call by TCRdb cannot be tested. The V gene's germline CDR1 is SNHLY and CDR2 FYNNEI. The CDR3 loop spans 17 amino acids. CDR3 loop: CASSEALAGGLTDTQYF.

The chain combines TRBV20-1 with TRBJ2-5; TCRdb's D call, TRBD1, is unchecked because there is no DNA. The CDR3 is 14 residues long. Germline assignment: CDR1 DFQATT and CDR2 SNEGSKA (reference sequence). The CDR3 spells CSATGGDRGRTQYF.

The chain links TRBV5-1 to TRBJ2-1; TCRdb returns TRBD1, unconfirmable since there is no DNA. CDR1 and CDR2 from the germline V gene are SGHRS and YFSETQ. This CDR3 is 13 amino acids long. CDR3 protein: CASSPDRDREQFF.

This chain joins TRBV19 and TRBJ1-2; without DNA, the TCRdb call of TRBD1 cannot be checked. Looked up from germline, CDR1 is LNHDA and CDR2 is SQIVND (reference sequence). The length of the CDR3 is 12 residues. CDR3 residues: CASSPQGGGYTF.

This chain connects TRBV15 to TRBJ2-7; checking the TCRdb D call of TRBD2 is not possible without DNA. The CDR3 extends over 13 amino acids. Germline V gene sequence: CDR1 LNHNV, CDR2 YYDKDF (reference sequence). CDR3 protein: CATSLAGSYEQYF.

The chain is built from TRBV7-9 and TRBJ1-4; TCRdb's D call, TRBD1, is unchecked because there is no DNA. Germline-derived CDR1 and CDR2 are SEHNR and FQNEAQ (reference sequence). The CDR3 has 14 residues. This CDR3 is CASREGGVDEKLFF.

This sequence joins TRBV6-5 and TRBJ1-5; checking the TCRdb D call of TRBD1 is not possible without DNA. CDR3 length equals 18 residues. Germline CDR1 reads MNHEY; CDR2 reads SVGAGI. This CDR3 reads CASSFVPGLYDSNQPQHF.

The chain carries TRBV5-1 and TRBJ2-5; TCRdb selects TRBD1, and the lack of DNA leaves this call unchecked. The CDR3 consists of 17 residues. Germline CDR1 reads SGHRS; CDR2 reads YFSETQ. The CDR3: CASSLGIRGTAQETQYF.

The chain couples TRBV4-2 to TRBJ2-3; the TRBD2 assignment by TCRdb is unverifiable without DNA. The CDR3 covers 16 residues. Germline V gene data show CDR1 as LGHNA and CDR2 as YNFKEQ. The CDR3 reads CASSRLLAGVLDTQYF.

The genes are TRBV4-1 and TRBJ2-4; checking the TCRdb D call of TRBD2 is not possible without DNA. Germline values: CDR1 MGHRA, CDR2 YSYEKL. This CDR3 contains 15 residues. CDR3 loop: CASSRGSGGTNIQYF.

This chain joins TRBV3-1 and TRBJ2-5; TCRdb's D call of TRBD1 is untestable without DNA. From germline, CDR1 is LGHDT and CDR2 YNNKEL (reference sequence). The CDR3 has 15 residues. The CDR3 protein is CASSQGDRGPETQYF.

This sequence joins TRBV25-1 and TRBJ2-1; TCRdb's D gene call, TRBD2, goes unchecked for lack of DNA. The CDR3 totals 15 residues. In germline, CDR1 is MGHDK, CDR2 SYGVNS. The CDR3: CASSERGLAFNEQFF.